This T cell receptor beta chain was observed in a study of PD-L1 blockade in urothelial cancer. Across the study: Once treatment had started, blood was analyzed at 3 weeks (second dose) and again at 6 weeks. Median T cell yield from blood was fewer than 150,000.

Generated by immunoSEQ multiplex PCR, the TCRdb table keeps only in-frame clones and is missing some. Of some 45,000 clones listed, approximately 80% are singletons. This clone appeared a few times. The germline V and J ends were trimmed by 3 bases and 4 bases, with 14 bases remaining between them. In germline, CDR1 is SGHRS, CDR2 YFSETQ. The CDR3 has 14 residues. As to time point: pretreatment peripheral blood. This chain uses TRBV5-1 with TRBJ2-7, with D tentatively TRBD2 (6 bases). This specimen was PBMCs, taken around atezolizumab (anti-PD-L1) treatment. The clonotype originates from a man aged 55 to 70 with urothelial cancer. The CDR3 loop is CASSSRLDGYEQYF. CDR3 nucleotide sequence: TGCGCCAGCAGCTCGAGACTAGATGGGTACGAGCAGTACTTC.